One TCR beta chain is described in this entry. Which antigen it targets is not known. No base quality information exists; no much larger clone differs at one position. Each clonotype received, on average, about 10x coverage in deep resolution sequencing performed on a MiSeq, where the target depth lay between 1 in 1 million and 1 in 200,000 T cells. The immunoSEQ hsTCRB Kit was used to generate TCR beta libraries. In the original analysis: The data were analyzed with ImmunoSEQ Analyzer and ImmunoSEQ Data Assistant, and V, D and J gene assignments followed IMGT definitions. Clonality, which ranges from 0 to 1, was calculated by subtracting the normalized Shannon entropy of productive rearrangement frequencies from one. Only overrepresented clonotypes making up at least 0.05% of each patient's repertoire were included in the public clonotype analysis. Some twelve repertoires from age-matched healthy donors, obtained from immuneACCESS, served as clonality controls. TCRdb mirrors the immuneACCESS table, restricted to in-frame sequences. Some clones are absent from its copies; in checked studies, under half trace to an unresolved V gene, and the reason for the others is unknown. V and J calls and clone size are copied from that table; D and trimming were computed from the DNA. The sample contains approximately 350,000 clones, over 60% of them found a single time. About 6.7% of the sample is taken by the ten largest.

This sample is part of a study of cytotoxic CD8 clonotypes in ibrutinib-treated CLL (dated by TCRdb to the early 2020s). Some background on the complete study: The cohort had some eleven relapsed/refractory and around 14 treatment-naive patients; about 17 were IGHV unmutated. Of the 90 or so people in the trial, around 25 had longitudinal samples available. Responses were partial in approximately 24 patients and complete in 2; after median around 65 months follow-up, roughly 14 stayed in remission and roughly twelve progressed. On average, each sample had 255,043 productive templates and approximately 100,000 productive rearrangements. Cryopreserved peripheral blood mononuclear cells were obtained before treatment, at response, and at either sustained remission or disease progression. Every remission and progressive disease sample was obtained while ibrutinib was still being received by the patients. Response samples were obtained after a median of roughly eleven months of treatment, with a range of about 6 to 40 months. On the study overall, not on this receptor specifically: Sampling times were not matched between patients in sustained remission and patients whose disease was progressing, and lymph node repertoires were not examined. Clonality increased at ibrutinib response, stayed stable in sustained remission, and fell back toward baseline at progression. Public clonotypes were found to be uncommon and were observed to contract or remain stable during treatment; the increase in clonality was shown to reflect expansion of private clonotypes at ibrutinib response. Baseline clonality was found to be higher than that of age-matched healthy donors and was strongly correlated with circulating CD8+ T-cell counts.

At the junction V is shortened by 0 bases and J by 1 base; bases outside the gene matches: 3. Based on the germline V gene, the CDR1 and CDR2 sequences are SGHRS and YFSETQ. The CDR3 covers 16 residues, taking in both the cysteine and the phenylalanine. The CDR3 DNA has 48 bases and is translated from base 1. For TCR beta library preparation, roughly 2 micrograms of genomic DNA were extracted from the cryopreserved PBMCs. Longitudinal blood samples from CLL patients on ibrutinib monotherapy were analyzed using high-throughput TCR beta sequencing. The patients took part in an open-label, single-center phase 2 trial of ibrutinib monotherapy.

Here the sequenced sample was PBMCs, taken after 36 months of ibrutinib treatment. In this chain, TRBV5-1 is recombined with TRBJ2-5; the junction holds 10 bases that match TRBD1. The origin of this receptor is a human donor with chronic lymphocytic leukemia. Read as DNA, the sequence is TGCGCCAGCAGCTTGGGTGGGACAGGGGCCCAAGAGACCCAGTACTTC. Protein translation: CASSLGGTGAQETQYF.